This section outlines one T cell receptor (beta chain) sequence together with its context. At one of its ends the junction is not consistent with the germline gene, which may arise from a read error. This sample was taken from a study of blood T cell repertoires in COVID-19. Background on the study: PBMCs, B-cell-depleted T cells, or T cells provided the cDNA or gDNA that made up the material.

CDR3 length: 15 amino acids. The germline V gene has CDR1 SSHAT and CDR2 FNYEAQ (reference sequence). Per the original data handling: Nucleated cell number was recorded as an estimate derived from reference gene primer amplification. Sequenced by immunoSEQ multiplex PCR; TCRdb stores in-frame clones only, minus some. V and J calls and clone size are as listed in that table; D and trimming were resolved from the DNA. The sample shows about 220,000 clones, roughly 87% of them seen only once. This TCR was recovered from a man aged 40-55 years with active or convalescent COVID-19. The J gene is TRBJ2-1, the V gene TRBV7-7; D is perhaps TRBD2 (5 bases). The sequenced material came from peripheral blood. The CDR3 is CASSSLGGSYNEQFF. Here the CDR3 DNA reads TGTGCTAGCAGCTCCCTAGGAGGATCATACAATGAGCAGTTCTTC.